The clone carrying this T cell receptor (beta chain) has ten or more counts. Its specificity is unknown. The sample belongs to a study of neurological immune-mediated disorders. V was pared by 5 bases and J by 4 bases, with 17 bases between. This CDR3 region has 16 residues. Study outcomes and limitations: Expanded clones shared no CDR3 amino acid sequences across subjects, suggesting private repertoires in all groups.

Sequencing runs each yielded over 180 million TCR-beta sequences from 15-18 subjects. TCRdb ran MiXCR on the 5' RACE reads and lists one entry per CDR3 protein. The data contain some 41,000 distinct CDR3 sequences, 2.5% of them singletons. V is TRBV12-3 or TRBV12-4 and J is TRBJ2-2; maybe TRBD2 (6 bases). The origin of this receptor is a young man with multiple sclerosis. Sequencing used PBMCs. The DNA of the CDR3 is TGTGCCAGCAGTGTTTATGGAGGGGCGCGCACCGGGGAGCTGTTTTTT. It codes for CASSVYGGARTGELFF.